The present T cell receptor beta chain was sequenced within a study of T cells in localized non-small cell lung cancer. Overall study findings and caveats: Density of T cells in blood, when higher, went with longer overall survival.

This clone turned up a few times. Its target is unknown. J gave up 7 bases and V 8 bases, and 10 bases lay outside the gene matches. The V gene's germline CDR1 is WNHNN and CDR2 SYGVQD (reference sequence). This CDR3 contains 13 residues. TCRdb's table, derived via immunoSEQ multiplex PCR, lists solely in-frame clones and lacks some. The data contain tens of thousands of clones, about four fifths of them singletons. This chain connects TRBV10-1 to TRBJ1-1, with 7 nucleotides matching TRBD1. The receptor comes from a man between 40 and 69 years old with stage I lung adenocarcinoma. The material sequenced was peripheral blood, taken before any cancer treatment. CDR3: CASGDSGTDEAFF. CDR3 DNA: TGCGCCAGCGGAGACTCCGGGACAGATGAAGCTTTCTTT.